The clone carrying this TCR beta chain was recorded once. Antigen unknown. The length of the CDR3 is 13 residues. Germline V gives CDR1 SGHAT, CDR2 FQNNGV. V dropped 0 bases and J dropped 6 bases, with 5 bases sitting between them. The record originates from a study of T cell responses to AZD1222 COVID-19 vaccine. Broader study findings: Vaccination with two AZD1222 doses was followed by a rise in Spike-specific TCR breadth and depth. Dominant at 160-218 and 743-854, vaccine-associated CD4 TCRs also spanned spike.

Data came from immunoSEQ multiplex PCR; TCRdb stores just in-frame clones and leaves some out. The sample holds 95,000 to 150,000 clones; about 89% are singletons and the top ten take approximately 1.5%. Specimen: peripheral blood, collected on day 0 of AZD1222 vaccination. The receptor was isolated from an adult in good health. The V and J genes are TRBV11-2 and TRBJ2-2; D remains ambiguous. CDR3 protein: CASSLDAAGELFF. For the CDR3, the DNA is TGTGCCAGCAGCTTAGACGCGGCCGGGGAGCTGTTTTTT.